These T cell receptor beta chains were read from a single sample in a study of T cell changes during pregnancy in multiple sclerosis. Data came from immunoSEQ multiplex PCR; TCRdb stores just in-frame clones and leaves some out. There are about 70,000 clones in the sample; 94% occur only once, and 0.58% lies in the top ten. The sequences come from peripheral blood, collected in the third trimester of pregnancy. Receptors were obtained from a female donor with multiple sclerosis, enrolled in a pregnancy study. Each CDR3 is given with its conserved first and last residue. The D gene is left open where the match is weak. Not every row has a clone size; where given, it reads once, few, many or a size class.

TRBV18	-	-	TRBJ2-5	CASPSWEETQYF	TGTGCCAGCCCATCCTGGGAGGAGACCCAGTACTTC
TRBV30	TRBD1	-	TRBJ2-2	CAWRTGTNTGELFF	TGTGCCTGGCGGACAGGAACGAACACCGGGGAGCTGTTTTTT
TRBV4-3	TRBD1	-	TRBJ1-2	CASSQSDRGGGYTF	TGCGCCAGCAGCCAATCGGACAGGGGAGGGGGCTACACCTTC
TRBV6-5	-	-	TRBJ1-4	CASSPGHLGEKLFF	TGTGCCAGCAGCCCGGGACACCTCGGGGAAAAACTGTTTTTT
TRBV13	-	-	TRBJ2-7	CASSLTSSYEQYF	TGTGCCAGCAGCTTAACTAGCTCCTACGAGCAGTACTTC
TRBV5-6	-	-	TRBJ2-7	CASSLVGLLYEQYF	TGTGCCAGCAGCTTGGTAGGACTCCTCTACGAGCAGTACTTC
TRBV5-1	TRBD2	-	TRBJ2-5	CASSLGLAGGRGVPNQETQYF	TGCGCCAGCAGCCTTGGACTAGCGGGGGGGCGGGGGGTCCCGAATCAAGAGACCCAGTACTTC
TRBV4-2	-	-	TRBJ2-1	CASSQVRDSHFDEQFF	TGTGCCAGCAGCCAAGTCCGGGACTCCCATTTCGATGAGCAGTTCTTC
TRBV6-1	TRBD1	once	TRBJ2-2	CASSVDRGRTGELFF	TGTGCCAGCAGTGTCGACAGGGGGAGGACCGGGGAGCTGTTTTTT
TRBV5-4	-	-	TRBJ1-2	CASSLSSGLGGYTF	TGTGCCAGCAGCTTGTCCTCAGGGTTGGGTGGCTACACCTTC
TRBV2	-	-	TRBJ2-1	CASSDLGRGSYNEQFF	TGTGCCAGCAGTGATTTAGGCAGGGGCTCCTACAATGAGCAGTTCTTC
TRBV5-6	-	-	TRBJ2-1	CASSPYPGQGGAEQFF	TGTGCCAGCAGCCCCTACCCCGGGCAGGGAGGTGCTGAGCAGTTCTTC
TRBV25-1	TRBD1	-	TRBJ2-5	CASSRQGAVETQYF	TGTGCCAGCAGTCGACAGGGGGCAGTGGAGACCCAGTACTTC
TRBV27	TRBD1	once	TRBJ1-2	CASSLYKTGEVGYTF	TGTGCCAGCAGTTTATACAAGACAGGGGAGGTTGGCTACACCTTC
TRBV19	-	-	TRBJ2-4	CASSMGRGNIQYF	TGTGCCAGTAGTATGGGTCGGGGAAACATTCAGTACTTC
TRBV30	TRBD1	-	TRBJ1-2	CAWSDARGQENF	TGTGCCTGGAGTGACGCCCGGGGACAGGAAAACTTC
TRBV27	-	once	TRBJ2-2	CATTHGTNTGELFF	TGTGCCACCACGCACGGGACAAACACCGGGGAGCTGTTTTTT
TRBV27	TRBD2	-	TRBJ2-3	CASSSLRFSGGLRDTQYF	TGTGCCAGCAGTTCCCTGAGGTTTAGCGGGGGGCTTAGGGATACGCAGTATTTT